The text below deals with one T cell receptor (beta chain). The CDR3 is 14 residues long. Germline V gene data show CDR1 as SGHTA and CDR2 as FQGNSA. Trimming removed 5 bases from V and 5 bases from J, with 15 bases in between. TCRdb analysed the RT-PCR reads with MiXCR anew, one entry per CDR3 protein. The sample holds about 700,000 distinct CDR3 sequences, about 14% seen once. The sequence derives from a female donor in good health, serving as a healthy control. Sequencing was carried out using memory CD4+ T cells from blood. The V call is TRBV7-2, the J call TRBJ2-5; D is undetermined. Here the CDR3 reads CASSLPTVTETQYF. The CDR3 nucleotides are TGTGCCAGCAGCCTCCCGACGGTTACCGAGACCCAGTACTTC.